This T cell receptor beta chain was recovered during a study of T cell responses to AZD1222 COVID-19 vaccine. The CDR3 length is 12 residues. The germline gives CDR1 WSHSY, CDR2 SAAADI. Trimming removed 3 bases at V and 7 bases at J, with 6 bases between. Study results and caveats: The donor cohort was predominantly white British with a female majority, and clonal diversity may have been underestimated. All repertoire sampling was performed exclusively after the peak T cell response.

Some clones are missing from TCRdb's copy, which holds only in-frame ones; the method was immunoSEQ multiplex PCR. The data hold tens of thousands of clones, with roughly 84% observed a single time. Worth noting for this clone: The antigen is unknown.

The V gene is TRBV10-2, the J gene TRBJ1-4; tentatively, D is TRBD1 (5 bases). This TCR was sampled from an adult in good health. Sequenced material: peripheral blood, taken on day 0 of AZD1222 vaccination. The CDR3 is CASSETGEKLFF. Written as DNA, the CDR3 is TGCGCCAGCAGTGAAACAGGTGAAAAACTGTTTTTT.